Listed below are T cell receptor beta chains from one sample, sequenced in a study of radiotherapy plus CTLA-4 blockade in lung cancer. The protocol was immunoSEQ multiplex PCR, while the TCRdb copy is restricted to in-frame clones and leaves out a portion. The sample has about 98,000 clones, 80% to 85% seen once. Sequencing was performed on peripheral blood, taken from a patient treated with radiotherapy plus ipilimumab. These receptors came from a human donor with non-small cell lung cancer who had a partial response to radiotherapy plus ipilimumab. CDR3s include the opening cysteine and the closing phenylalanine or tryptophan. The order of the fields is V gene, J gene, clone size, D gene, CDR3 DNA, CDR3 protein. A D gene is named only where the DNA matches it firmly. Rows may omit the clone size; those that give it use once, few, many or a size class.

TRBV11-3	TRBJ2-7	once	.	TGTGCCAGCAGCCCAGGGGATCGCGCCTACGAGCAGTACTTC	CASSPGDRAYEQYF
TRBV5-3	TRBJ2-2	.	TRBD2	TGTGCCAGAAGCTGGGGAGGGTTAGTGTCCACTGCGAACACCGGGGAGCTGTTTTTT	CARSWGGLVSTANTGELFF
TRBV7-9	TRBJ2-3	.	.	TGTGCCAGCAGCTTAGACCTGACCCTCACAGGGACAGATACGCAGTATTTT	CASSLDLTLTGTDTQYF
TRBV4-2	TRBJ1-3	.	.	TGTGCCAGCAGCCAAGCTAAGGGGATTGCTGGAAACACCATATATTTT	CASSQAKGIAGNTIYF
TRBV18	TRBJ2-7	.	TRBD1	TGTGCCAGCTCACCGGGGGACAGGGGGCCGACCGAGCAGTACTTC	CASSPGDRGPTEQYF
TRBV29-1	TRBJ1-5	.	TRBD1	TGCAGCGTACGGGACAGGGAACAGCCCCAGCATTTT	CSVRDREQPQHF
TRBV5-1	TRBJ2-5	.	TRBD2	TGCGCCAGCAGCTTGGAGGTCAGGGACTATCCAGGGGAGACCCAGTACTTC	CASSLEVRDYPGETQYF
TRBV15	TRBJ1-4	.	.	TGTGCCACCAGCAGAGCAACGGGGGAAAAACTGTTTTTT	CATSRATGEKLFF
TRBV28	TRBJ2-3	.	TRBD2	TGTGCCAGCAGTTTACTAGCGGAATCCACAGATACGCAGTATTTT	CASSLLAESTDTQYF
TRBV10-3	TRBJ1-1	.	.	TGTGCCATCAGTGAGGAGGGAGGGGTACGGGACACTGAAGCTTTCTTT	CAISEEGGVRDTEAFF
TRBV4-1	TRBJ2-7	once	TRBD2	TGCGCCAGCAGCCTTGGGCTAGCGGAGGCCTACGAGCAGTACTTC	CASSLGLAEAYEQYF
TRBV30	TRBJ2-5	.	.	TGTGCCTGGAGTGTAGGGGGGGAGGGGACCCAGTACTTC	CAWSVGGEGTQYF
TRBV19	TRBJ2-1	.	TRBD2	TGTGCCAGTAGTACAATAGCGGGAGGCCACTACAATGAGCAGTTCTTC	CASSTIAGGHYNEQFF
TRBV30	TRBJ2-7	.	TRBD1	TGTGCCTGGAGCCGGACCGGGACAGGGGTAGGCGAGCAGTACTTC	CAWSRTGTGVGEQYF
TRBV28	TRBJ2-2	.	TRBD2	TGTGCCAGCAGGCAGCGGGGCCCTACGAACACCGGGGAGCTGTTTTTT	CASRQRGPTNTGELFF
TRBV5-4	TRBJ2-1	.	TRBD2	TGTGCCAGCAGCTTGGCCGGAGTAGCGGGAGATGAGCAGTTCTTC	CASSLAGVAGDEQFF
TRBV2	TRBJ1-5	.	TRBD1	TGTGCCAGCAGCCTAGACAGGGGGAATCAGCCCCAGCATTTT	CASSLDRGNQPQHF
TRBV10-3	TRBJ2-5	.	.	TGTGCCGCCCGGGACTTACAAGAGACCCAGTACTTC	CAARDLQETQYF
TRBV27	TRBJ2-7	.	TRBD2	TGTGCCAGGGAATCGGGGGGTCCTACCTACGAGCAGTACTTC	CARESGGPTYEQYF
TRBV5-6	TRBJ2-4	.	TRBD1	TGTGCCAGCAGTGGAACCGGGACAGAAAACATTCAGTACTTC	CASSGTGTENIQYF
TRBV27	TRBJ2-1	.	TRBD2	TGTGCCAGCAGTATGACTAGCGGAGGGTACAATGAGCAGTTCTTC	CASSMTSGGYNEQFF
TRBV27	TRBJ1-1	.	.	TGTGCCAGCAGTTTATTTATGGCGGCGGCCAACACTGAAGCTTTCTTT	CASSLFMAAANTEAFF
TRBV28	TRBJ2-7	.	TRBD1	TGTGCCAGCAGTTTGCGACAGGGGTACCACGAGCAGTACTTC	CASSLRQGYHEQYF
TRBV5-1	TRBJ2-5	.	TRBD1	TGCGCCAGCAGCTATAACCAGGGGGAAGAGACCCAGTACTTC	CASSYNQGEETQYF
TRBV7-2	TRBJ2-4	.	TRBD1	TGTGCCAGCAGCTCCGGGACAGGGAACATTCAGTACTTC	CASSSGTGNIQYF
TRBV28	TRBJ2-2	.	.	TGTGCCAGCAGAAGAACCGGGACATTGAACACCGGGGAGCTGTTTTTT	CASRRTGTLNTGELFF
TRBV11-2	TRBJ2-7	.	TRBD2	TGTGCCAGCAGCTTAGCTTCGGCGGGAGGCCTCTACGAGCAGTACTTC	CASSLASAGGLYEQYF
TRBV18	TRBJ2-7	.	.	TGTGCCAGCTCACCACCGCGCCCCAGCGTCACCTACGAGCAGTACTTC	CASSPPRPSVTYEQYF
TRBV11-2	TRBJ2-4	.	TRBD2	TGTGCCAGCAGCTTTAGCGGGGGAGCCAAAAACATTCAGTACTTC	CASSFSGGAKNIQYF